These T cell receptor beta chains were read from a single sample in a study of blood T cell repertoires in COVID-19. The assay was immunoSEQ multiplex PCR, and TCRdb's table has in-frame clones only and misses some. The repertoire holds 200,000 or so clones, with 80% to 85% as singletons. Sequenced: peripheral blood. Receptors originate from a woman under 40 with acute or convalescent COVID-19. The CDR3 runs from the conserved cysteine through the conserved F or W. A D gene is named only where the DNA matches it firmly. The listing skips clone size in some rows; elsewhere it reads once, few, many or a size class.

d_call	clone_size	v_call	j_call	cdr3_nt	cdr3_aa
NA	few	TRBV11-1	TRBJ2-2	TGTGCCAGCAGCCCTAGCTCCTCTGGGGAGCTGTTTTTT	CASSPSSSGELFF
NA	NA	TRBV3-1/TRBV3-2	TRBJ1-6	TGTGCCAGCAGCCAACAGACGGGGTCACCCCTCCACTTT	CASSQQTGSPLHF
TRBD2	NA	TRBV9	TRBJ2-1	TGTGCCAGCAGCGTAGTAGCGGGGTCTGGGCTGTTCTTC	CASSVVAGSGLFF
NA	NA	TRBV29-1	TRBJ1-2	TGCAGCGTTAACAAGGAGGGAGGAGGCTACACCTTC	CSVNKEGGGYTF
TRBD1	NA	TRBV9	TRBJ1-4	TGTGCCAGCAGCCTACAGGGGGCCAATAATGAAAAACTGTTTTTT	CASSLQGANNEKLFF
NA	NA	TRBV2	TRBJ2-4	TGTGCCAGCAGTGAAGCGCGGGGCAGGTTTGGAGCCAAAAACATTCAGTACTTC	CASSEARGRFGAKNIQYF
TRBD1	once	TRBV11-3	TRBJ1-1	TGTGCCAGCAGTTGGGGACAGGGGGCCGACACTGAAGCTTTCTTT	CASSWGQGADTEAFF
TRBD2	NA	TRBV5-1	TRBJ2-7	TGCGCCAGCAGCCCGCAGGGACTAGCGGTCAGGGCGTCCTACGAGCAGTACTTC	CASSPQGLAVRASYEQYF
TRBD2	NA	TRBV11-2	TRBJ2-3	TGTGCCAGCAGCTTGCGGGGGGGTCGGGCAGATACGCAGTATTTT	CASSLRGGRADTQYF
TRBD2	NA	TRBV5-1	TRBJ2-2	TGCGCCAGCAGCCTAGCGGGCGGCGGGGAGCTGTTTTTT	CASSLAGGGELFF
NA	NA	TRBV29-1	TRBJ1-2	TGCAGCGTTTCGACCGGGACGGCGGGAGGCTACACCTTC	CSVSTGTAGGYTF
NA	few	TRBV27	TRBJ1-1	TGTGCCAGCAGTTTATATACAGCGAACACTGAAGCTTTCTTT	CASSLYTANTEAFF
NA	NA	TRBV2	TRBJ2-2	TGTGCCAGCAGTGGTGCAGGGAACACCGGGGAGCTGTTTTTT	CASSGAGNTGELFF
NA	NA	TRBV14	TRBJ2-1	TGTGCCAGCAGCCAAGCTGCGGGGGCAAACAATGAGCAGTTCTTC	CASSQAAGANNEQFF
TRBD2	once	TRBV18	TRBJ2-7	TGTGCCAGCTCACCCAATGGGGGACTAGCGGCCTCCTACGAGCAGTACTTC	CASSPNGGLAASYEQYF
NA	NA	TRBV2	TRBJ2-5	TGTGCCAGCACCCGGGAGATCCAAGAGACCCAGTACTTC	CASTREIQETQYF
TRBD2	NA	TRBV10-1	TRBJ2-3	TGCGCCAGCAGTGGGACGACTAGCGGGATTACGCAGTATTTT	CASSGTTSGITQYF
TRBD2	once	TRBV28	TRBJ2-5	TGTGCCAGCAGTTTAGCGGGACTAGCCGTCAAAGAGACCCAGTACTTC	CASSLAGLAVKETQYF
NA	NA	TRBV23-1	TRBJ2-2	TGCGCCAGCAGTCAATCCGGGGTCACCGGGGAGCTGTTTTTT	CASSQSGVTGELFF
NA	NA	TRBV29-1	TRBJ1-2	TGCAGCGTTAGAATTACGGACAGCTTCTATGGCTACACCTTC	CSVRITDSFYGYTF
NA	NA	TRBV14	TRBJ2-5	TGTGCCAGCAGCCAGTGGGGTAGCGGAGTGGACCAAGAGACCCAGTACTTC	CASSQWGSGVDQETQYF
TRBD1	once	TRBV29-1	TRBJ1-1	TGCAGCGTTGTGGAGGGGGCCCTTAGGACTGAAGCTTTCTTT	CSVVEGALRTEAFF
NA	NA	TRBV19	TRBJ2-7	TGTGCCAGTAGTGATCTTGGTGACTCCAGCTCCTACGAGCAGTACTTC	CASSDLGDSSSYEQYF
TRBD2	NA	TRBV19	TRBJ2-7	TGTGCCACCGGAACGACCATTCTAGCGGCGCCTTACGAGCAGTACTTC	CATGTTILAAPYEQYF
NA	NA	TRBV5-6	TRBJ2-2	TGTGCCAGCAGCTTCCAGTACACCGGGGAGCTGTTTTTT	CASSFQYTGELFF
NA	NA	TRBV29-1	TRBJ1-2	TGCAGCGTTGAAGATCATCGGGGTTACTCCTATGGCTACACCTTC	CSVEDHRGYSYGYTF
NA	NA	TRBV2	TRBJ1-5	TGTGCCAGCAGTGAAGCGCAGGCAGGGTTCGGTCAGCCCCAGCATTTT	CASSEAQAGFGQPQHF
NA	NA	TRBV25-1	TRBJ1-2	TGTGCCAGCAGCACAGGGCAGCCTCGGTATGGCTACACCTTC	CASSTGQPRYGYTF
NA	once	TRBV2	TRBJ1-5	TGTGCCAGCACCTCGGGACACGGGTTCGAGCCCCAGCATTTT	CASTSGHGFEPQHF
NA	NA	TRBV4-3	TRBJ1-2	TGCGCCAGCAGGGCCTCCCCGAATCTTAACTATGGCTACACCTTC	CASRASPNLNYGYTF
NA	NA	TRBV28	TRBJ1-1	TGTGCCAGCAGTTCCCTTGGAGGGGCCCTGAACACTGAAGCTTTCTTT	CASSSLGGALNTEAFF
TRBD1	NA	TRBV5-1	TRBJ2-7	TGCGCCAGCCAAAGGGACAGCTCCTACGAGCAGTACTTC	CASQRDSSYEQYF
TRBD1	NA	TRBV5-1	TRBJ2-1	TGCGCCAGCAGCTTGGCCGCGGACAGGGGGTCCCGAGGTGAGCAGTTCTTC	CASSLAADRGSRGEQFF
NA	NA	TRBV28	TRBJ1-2	TGTGCCAGCAGTTTTGGGGAGGGCTACACCTTC	CASSFGEGYTF
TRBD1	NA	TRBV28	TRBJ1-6	TGTGCCAGCAGTTTATCAGGGGGCCCGAATTCACCCCTCCACTTT	CASSLSGGPNSPLHF
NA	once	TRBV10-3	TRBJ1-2	TGTGCCATCAGACCGGACAGTAACTATGGCTACACCTTC	CAIRPDSNYGYTF
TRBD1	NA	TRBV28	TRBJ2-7	TGTGCCAGCAGTCTCTGGACAGGGGGCGACGAGCAGTACTTC	CASSLWTGGDEQYF
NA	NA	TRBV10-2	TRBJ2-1	TGCGCCAGCGGCCCTCCCGGGGATGAGCAGTTCTTC	CASGPPGDEQFF
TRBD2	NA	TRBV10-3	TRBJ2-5	TGTGCCATCAGTGAAGGACTAGCGGGTAAAGAGACCCAGTACTTC	CAISEGLAGKETQYF
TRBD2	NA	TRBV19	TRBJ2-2	TGTGCCAGTAGAGCTAGCGGAGGAACCGGGGAGCTGTTTTTT	CASRASGGTGELFF
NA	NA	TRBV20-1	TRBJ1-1	TGCAGTGCTAGGGGCCCTGAAGCTTTCTTT	CSARGPEAFF
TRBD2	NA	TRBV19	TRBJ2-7	TGTGCCAGTAGAAGACTAGCGGGAGGGCCTATCGACGAGCAGTACTTC	CASRRLAGGPIDEQYF
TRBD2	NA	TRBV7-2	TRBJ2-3	TGTGCCAGCAGCTACGGGGGGGCCAGAGATACGCAGTATTTT	CASSYGGARDTQYF
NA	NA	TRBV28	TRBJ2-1	TGTGCCAGCAGTTTGAGGGGGGGCACCTACAATGAGCAGTTCTTC	CASSLRGGTYNEQFF
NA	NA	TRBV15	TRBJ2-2	TGTGCCACCAGCAGAGATCGAGGCCAGCTCACCGGGGAGCTGTTTTTT	CATSRDRGQLTGELFF
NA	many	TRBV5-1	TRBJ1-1	TGCGCCAGCAGCTTGGATAGGTCTGGAGGGAGAACTGAAGCTTTCTTT	CASSLDRSGGRTEAFF
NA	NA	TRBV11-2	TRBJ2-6	TGTGCCAGCAGCCCCCAGATTACAGGGTCCGTCCTGACTTTC	CASSPQITGSVLTF
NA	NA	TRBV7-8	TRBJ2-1	TGTGCCAGCAGCCCGGAGACCAAACGGTTCTTC	CASSPETKRFF
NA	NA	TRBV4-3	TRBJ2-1	TGCGCCAGCAGCCCCTCTTCGGTCAATGAGCAGTTCTTC	CASSPSSVNEQFF
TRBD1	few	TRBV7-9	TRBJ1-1	TGTGCCAGCAGTCAGGGGGCCCGGAACACTGAAGCTTTCTTT	CASSQGARNTEAFF
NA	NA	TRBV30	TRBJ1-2	TGTGCCTGGGTACCGGACAGTGACTATGGCTACACCTTC	CAWVPDSDYGYTF
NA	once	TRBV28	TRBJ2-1	TGTGCCAGCAGTTTGAGCCGGACAGACAATGAGCAGTTCTTC	CASSLSRTDNEQFF
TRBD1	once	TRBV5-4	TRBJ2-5	TGTGCCAGCAGCTTGGGACAGGGGGCCGAAGAGACCCAGTACTTC	CASSLGQGAEETQYF
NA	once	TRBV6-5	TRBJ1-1	TGTGCCAGCAGTTACTCGATTGGGGGCGTGAACACTGAAGCTTTCTTT	CASSYSIGGVNTEAFF